This TCR beta chain stems from a study of T-cell memory formation after mild COVID-19. Study summary: TCR clusters were mostly confined to one donor each.

Regarding this clonotype: Its matching antigen is unknown. The DNA is left out, because the CDR3 cannot be placed on it with certainty; the CDR3 is given as TCRdb lists it.

TCRdb reanalysed the 5' RACE reads using MiXCR and keeps one entry per CDR3 protein. The sample records over 300,000 distinct CDR3 sequences, around 20% being singletons. Overall study findings and caveats: Largely, contracting CD4+ clones fell within CM and EM, and contracting CD8+ clones within EMRA. Some SARS-CoV-2-responding clones were already detected in memory before infection. Among clones contracting day 15 to 85, CD4/CD8 was balanced, whereas later expanders leaned CD4+.

Both ends counted, the CDR3 spans 17 residues. Material: PBMCs or a T cell subset sorted from them (not recorded which). The chain couples TRBV21-1 to TRBJ2-1; TRBD2, the table's D call, was not compared with the DNA. TRBV21-1 is reported as a pseudogene. The TCR comes from a young man who had mild COVID-19 (a few samples of this study predate the infection). Cell type and time point are not known. The CDR3 loop reads CASSKVGSGSSYNEQFF.